A single sample is the source of the 2 T cell receptor beta chains below, sequenced in a study of patients and donors after allogeneic stem cell transplantation (dated by TCRdb to the early 2020s). The library was made by RT-PCR. The sequencer listed for this sample is NextSeq 550. TCRdb redid the processing of the public reads, applying fastp at Q25 and MiXCR, and retained in-frame beta chains. Each CDR3 protein appears once, grouped with its most common genes and DNA. The sample table shows fewer than 200,000 distinct CDR3 sequences, and 30% are seen once. The ten largest clones take up about 3% of the sample. Sequenced sample: blood, either unsorted or a sorted T cell fraction (not recorded which). The receptors here all came from a human donor who was either an allogeneic HSCT recipient or a stem cell or donor lymphocyte infusion donor (not recorded which). It is not recorded whose cells these are; they may come from a transplant donor.

The sample holds one count of this clonotype. This chain joins TRBV6-6 and TRBJ2-3; 7 positions match TRBD2. Germline values: CDR1 MNHNY, CDR2 SVGAGI (reference sequence). With V trimmed by 2 bases and J by 2 bases, 10 bases remained unmatched. This CDR3 comprises 17 residues. The CDR3: CASSYPLQAGFTDTQYF. CDR3 bases: TGTGCCAGCAGTTACCCCCTCCAAGCGGGATTCACAGATACGCAGTATTTT.

CDR3 DNA sequence: TGTGCCAGCAGCTCACAGGGAGGCACAGATACGCAGTATTTT. The encoded protein is CASSSQGGTDTQYF. This chain joins TRBV12-3 or TRBV12-4 and TRBJ2-3; tentatively, D is TRBD1 (6 bases). The CDR3 length is 14 residues. Trimming stripped 6 bases from V and 1 base from J, with 11 bases between.